The sample holds many counts of the clone carrying this T cell receptor (beta chain). A J-beta primer mix and a sample-barcoded 5' primer were used in a second PCR of roughly 6 to 11 cycles. TCRdb reprocessed the 5' RACE reads via MiXCR and lists one record per CDR3 protein. This table has roughly 800,000 distinct CDR3 sequences, about 53% appearing once. CDR1 is DFQATT, CDR2 SNEGSKA, per germline (reference sequence). This CDR3 spans 15 amino acids. V was cut by 6 bases and J by 1 base, with 19 bases left in between. This record belongs to a study of blood T cells in healthy people across ages. As for the study in general: Capture via template switching afforded approximately one barcoded beta molecule per two T cells.

This clonotype was obtained from an elderly man in good health. The chain has TRBV20-1 and TRBJ2-7; TRBD2 might be the D (5 bases). Input material: blood. The CDR3 region is CSANELGLVSYEQYF. The CDR3 nucleotides read TGCAGTGCCAATGAGTTAGGACTGGTTTCCTACGAGCAGTACTTC.